These 18 T cell receptor beta chains came from one sample sequenced in a study of regulatory T cells in long-lasting Graves disease. As for time point: newly diagnosed GD, antithyroid drugs for less than 3 months. The TCR library was prepared using RNA isolated from PBMCs. The authors built TCR beta libraries using iRepertoire HTBI primers and Arm-PCR of CDR3 regions. TCRdb re-called the multiplex PCR reads with MiXCR, one entry per CDR3 protein. This repertoire shows about 400,000 distinct CDR3 sequences, about 17% found once; its top ten account for about 19%. The same data also went into a second study, on T cells in Graves' hyperthyroidism and ophthalmopathy.

This specimen consisted of peripheral blood mononuclear cells (PBMCs), obtained at new diagnosis, from a patient treated with antithyroid drugs. The receptor source for this set is a woman aged 18-29 years with Graves disease.

This chain links TRBV6-2 or TRBV6-3 with TRBJ2-1; TRBD1 matches at 7 bases. This CDR3 region has 16 residues. The V gene end was trimmed by 5 bases and the J gene end by 2 bases; junction bases not matched to a gene: 9. Looked up from germline, CDR1 is MNHEY and CDR2 is SVGEGT. CDR3 bases: TGTGCCAGCAGTCCTCCGCCACAGGGGACCTACAATGAGCAGTTCTTC. Translation: CASSPPPQGTYNEQFF.

This clonotype was seen many times. An end of the junction does not agree with germline; a read error may underlie this. V and J are TRBV6-2 or TRBV6-3 and TRBJ2-7; TRBD1 aligns across 7 bases. Germline CDR1 reads MNHEY; CDR2 reads SVGEGT. The CDR3 runs to 15 residues. The CDR3 DNA reads TGTGCCAGCAGTGTGACAGGGCTTATCTCCGACGAGCAGTACTTC. Protein: CASSVTGLISDEQYF.

This clonotype was counted between two and nine times. The rearrangement uses TRBV27 and TRBJ2-7; 8 nucleotides line up with TRBD1. The V gene's germline CDR1 is MNHEY and CDR2 SMNVEV (reference sequence). This CDR3 is built from 14 residues. The trim removed 5 bases at V and 2 bases at J, leaving 5 bases unmatched. The CDR3 DNA reads as TGTGCCAGCAGTGTTGACAGGGGCCCCTACGAGCAGTACTTC. Translating gives CASSVDRGPYEQYF.

This clonotype was detected only a few times. The chain recombines TRBV27 with TRBJ2-4; no reliable D call. Trimming left V 8 bases short and J 7 bases short, with 15 bases between. Germline lookup yields CDR1 MNHEY and CDR2 SMNVEV (reference sequence). The CDR3 extends over 13 amino acids. The CDR3 region is CASGSHSENIQYF. CDR3 coding DNA: TGTGCCAGCGGGTCGCACAGCGAGAACATTCAGTACTTC.

This clonotype was counted ten times or more. The chain recombines TRBV3-1 with TRBJ2-1, with unresolved D. With 2 bases removed from V and 8 bases from J, the gap between germline ends came to 4 bases. Germline CDR1 reads LGHDT; CDR2 reads YNNKEL (reference sequence). This CDR3 contains 11 residues. The CDR3 loop reads CASSQRDEQFF. The DNA of the CDR3 is TGTGCCAGCAGCCAAAGAGATGAGCAGTTCTTC.

At least ten counts were recorded for this clonotype. The rearrangement links TRBV11-2 to TRBJ2-2; D gene ambiguous. V was clipped by 0 bases and J by 7 bases, with 9 bases between them. The CDR3 contains 14 residues. The germline CDR1 and CDR2 sequences are SGHAT and FQNNGV. The CDR3 DNA reads as TGTGCCAGCAGCTTAGATCACCTGGTCGGGGAGCTGTTTTTT. Protein product: CASSLDHLVGELFF.

The table lists this clonotype with many counts. The chain has TRBV5-1 and TRBJ2-5, with 7 nucleotides matching TRBD1. The V gene end was trimmed by 4 bases and the J gene end by 5 bases; junction bases not matched to a gene: 8. This CDR3 contains 14 residues. CDR1 and CDR2 from the germline V gene are SGHRS and YFSETQ. The CDR3 loop is CASSPGQEEETQYF. CDR3 nucleotide sequence: TGCGCCAGCAGCCCTGGACAGGAAGAGGAGACCCAGTACTTC.

V is TRBV5-5 and J is TRBJ2-1; 10 bases match TRBD1. V shed 4 bases, J shed 6 bases, and the junction held 7 bases outside the gene matches. Germline CDR1 SGHKS, CDR2 YYEKEE (reference sequence). There are 15 residues in the CDR3. CDR3 sequence (DNA): TGTGCCAGCAGCCCCGGACAGGGGGGTGTCAATGAGCAGTTCTTC. This codes for CASSPGQGGVNEQFF.

This clonotype was seen repeatedly, ten times or more. This chain links TRBV30 with TRBJ1-1; the match to TRBD1 covers 7 bases. The J segment lost 5 bases and the V segment lost 2 bases, leaving 8 bases of the junction unmatched. The CDR3 has 14 amino acids. Germline assignment: CDR1 GTSNPN and CDR2 SVGIG (reference sequence). The CDR3 reads CAWSTNRGATEAFF. CDR3 nucleotide sequence: TGTGCCTGGAGTACGAACAGGGGCGCGACTGAAGCTTTCTTT. Looking up the rest from reference TRBV30 and TRBJ1-1 gives the full variable domain: SQTIHQWPATLVQPVGSPLSLECTVEGTSNPNLYWYRQAAGRGLQLLFYSVGIGQISSEVPQNLSASRPQDRQFILSSKKLLLSDSGFYLCAWSTNRGATEAFFGQGTRLTVV.

This clonotype was found a few times. The chain carries TRBV6-9 and TRBJ2-5; D may match TRBD1 or TRBD2 (5 bases each). Germline CDR1 reads MNHGY; CDR2 reads SVAAGI. The CDR3 extends over 13 amino acids. V lost 7 bases and J lost 5, with 14 bases in between. For the CDR3, the DNA is TGTGCCAGCACTTACGTGGGGGTCGAGACCCAGTACTTC. It translates to CASTYVGVETQYF.

This clonotype was seen repeatedly, ten times or more. V and J are TRBV2 and TRBJ2-1, with D possibly matching TRBD2 (6 bases). V lost 6 bases and J lost 9, with 21 bases in between. The CDR3 runs 15 residues. Germline V gene sequence: CDR1 SNHLY, CDR2 FYNNEI. The CDR3 sequence is CASSDLGLGVSEQFF. Written as DNA, the CDR3 is TGTGCCAGCAGCGACCTGGGACTGGGTGTGAGTGAGCAGTTCTTC.

This clonotype was counted many times. The genes are TRBV6-1 and TRBJ2-3, with 14 bases that match TRBD2. The germline V gene encodes CDR1 MNHNS and CDR2 SASEGT. With V trimmed by 6 bases and J by 4 bases, 3 bases remained unmatched. The CDR3 loop spans 15 amino acids. This chain's CDR3 is CASRGLAGASDTQYF. In nucleotides, the CDR3 is TGTGCCAGCAGGGGACTAGCGGGAGCATCAGATACGCAGTATTTT.

This clonotype was picked up a small number of times. The V and J genes are TRBV13 and TRBJ2-1; no clear D gene. Germline-derived CDR1 and CDR2 are PRHDT and FYEKMQ (reference sequence). This CDR3 has 18 amino acids. V dropped 0 bases and J dropped 2 bases, with 17 bases sitting between them. The CDR3 loop is CASSLGLVGPPTYNEQFF. The CDR3 DNA sequence: TGTGCCAGCAGCTTAGGGTTAGTCGGGCCCCCTACCTACAATGAGCAGTTCTTC.

This clonotype came up a few times. V gene TRBV4-1 combines with J gene TRBJ2-2, with D tentatively TRBD2 (6 bases). Germline V gene lookup returns CDR1 MGHRA and CDR2 YSYEKL. CDR3 length equals 16 residues. Trimming removed 1 base at V and 7 bases at J, with 16 bases between. CDR3 DNA: TGCGCCAGCAGCCAAGTTCCCGGGAGTACGGTCGGGGAGCTGTTTTTT. Amino acid sequence: CASSQVPGSTVGELFF.

As concerns this clonotype: A much larger clone differs by one base, so this may be a read error. This chain uses TRBV7-9 with TRBJ1-6; 8 positions match TRBD1. Germline CDR1 and CDR2: SEHNR and FQNEAQ (reference sequence). CDR3 size: 17 residues. This CDR3 is CAGSRTSGGAGNSPLHF. As DNA, the CDR3 is TGTGCCGGCAGCAGGACCTCAGGGGGCGCGGGTAATTCACCCCTCCACTTT.

The chain recombines TRBV6-5 with TRBJ1-3; D is perhaps TRBD1 (5 bases). Trimming removed 4 bases from V and 3 bases from J, with 7 bases in between. Germline CDR1 and CDR2: MNHEY and SVGAGI. CDR3 length: 13 amino acids. DNA of the CDR3: TGTGCCAGCAGTTCGACAGTTGGAAACACCATATATTTT. Amino acids: CASSSTVGNTIYF.

This clonotype was seen repeatedly, ten times or more. V usage is TRBV2 and J usage is TRBJ1-2; the D is unclear. Trimming took off 7 bases at V and 3 bases at J, with 12 bases between the two ends. Germline V lookup: CDR1 SNHLY, CDR2 FYNNEI. The CDR3 totals 13 residues. In nucleotides, the CDR3 is TGTGCCAGCAAGGGCAGGATCTACTATGGCTACACCTTC. Its protein product is CASKGRIYYGYTF.

This chain uses TRBV29-1 with TRBJ2-3; the D gene is possibly TRBD1 (6 bases). The germline gives CDR1 SQVTM, CDR2 ANQGSEA. V was trimmed by 6 bases and J by 7 bases, leaving 14 bases between them. This CDR3 region has 12 residues. The CDR3 here is CSVGHRDNTQYF. The CDR3 nucleotides read TGCAGCGTGGGTCACAGGGATAATACGCAGTATTTT.